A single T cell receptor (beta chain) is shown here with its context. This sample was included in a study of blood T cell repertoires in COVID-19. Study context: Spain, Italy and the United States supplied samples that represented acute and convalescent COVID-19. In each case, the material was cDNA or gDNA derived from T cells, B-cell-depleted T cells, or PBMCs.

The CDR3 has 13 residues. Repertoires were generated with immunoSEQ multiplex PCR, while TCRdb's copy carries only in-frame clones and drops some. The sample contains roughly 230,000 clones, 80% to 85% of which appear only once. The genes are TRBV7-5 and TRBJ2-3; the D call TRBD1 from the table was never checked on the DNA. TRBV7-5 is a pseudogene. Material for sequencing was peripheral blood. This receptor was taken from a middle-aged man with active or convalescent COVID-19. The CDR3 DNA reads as TGTGTCAGAAGCTGCCGGCAAGGGGCCCCGAGGTATTTT. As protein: CVRSCRQGAPRYF.